The 14 T cell receptor beta chains below were found in one sample sequenced in a study of cytomegalovirus exposure and HLA in healthy donors. Vbeta (60) and Jbeta (13) primers were used in the PCR. Clones were read by immunoSEQ multiplex PCR, and TCRdb kept only the in-frame ones, dropping some. The sample has some 140,000 clones. Sequences were obtained from PBMCs. The receptor source for this set is a woman aged 55-69 years in good health and CMV-seronegative.

The V gene is TRBV7-9, the J gene TRBJ1-2; D is ambiguous. The germline V gene encodes CDR1 SEHNR and CDR2 FQNEAQ (reference sequence). The CDR3 is made up of 13 amino acids. With 5 bases removed from V and 8 bases from J, the gap between germline ends came to 15 bases. The CDR3 nucleotides read TGTGCCAGCAGCCCCACAGCCCCCCGGGGCTACACCTTC. It is translated as CASSPTAPRGYTF.

V gene TRBV5-8 combines with J gene TRBJ2-7; perhaps TRBD1 as D (6 bases). Germline loops: CDR1 SGHTS, CDR2 YDEGEE. The V gene lost 3 bases and the J gene lost 5 bases, with 9 bases spanning the gap. The CDR3 spans 12 residues. Written as DNA, the CDR3 is TGTGCCAGCAGCTACAGGGTTCACGAGCAGTACTTC. Translating gives CASSYRVHEQYF.

The gene calls are TRBV28 and TRBJ2-7; D perhaps matches TRBD2 (6 bases). This CDR3 spans 14 amino acids. Germline V gene sequence: CDR1 MDHEN, CDR2 SYDVKM. V was clipped by 6 bases and J by 9 bases, with 21 bases between them. The chain's CDR3 is CASSARSGTGGQYF. The DNA of the CDR3 is TGTGCCAGCAGCGCCCGATCTGGGACCGGGGGGCAGTACTTC.

The genes are TRBV6-6 and TRBJ2-5; 8 bases are shared with TRBD1. The end of the DNA fits TRBJ2-7 better, so the J call may be wrong. From germline, CDR1 is MNHNY and CDR2 SVGAGI (reference sequence). The CDR3 length is 15 residues. Here the CDR3 reads CASRRGTGLTYEQYF. Written as DNA, the CDR3 is TGTGCCAGCAGAAGAGGGACAGGCCTTACCTACGAGCAGTACTTC.

The chain is built from TRBV5-1 and TRBJ2-3; 10 nucleotides agree with TRBD2. V shed 3 bases, J shed 1 base, and the junction held 5 bases outside the gene matches. The CDR3 consists of 16 residues. The germline V gene encodes CDR1 SGHRS and CDR2 YFSETQ. For the CDR3, the DNA is TGCGCCAGCAGCTCCAGCGGGGGGGGCCGCACAGATACGCAGTATTTT. Translated: CASSSSGGGRTDTQYF.

The chain joins TRBV9 to TRBJ2-1; 11 bases match TRBD2. V lost 0 bases and J lost 5; bases outside the gene matches: 4. The CDR3 is made up of 16 amino acids. The germline gives CDR1 SGDLS, CDR2 YYNGEE. The CDR3 DNA reads TGTGCCAGCAGCGTAGGAGGGACTAGCGGCAACAATGAGCAGTTCTTC. Amino acid sequence: CASSVGGTSGNNEQFF.

V and J are TRBV14 and TRBJ2-1, with TRBD2 matching 7 bases. With V trimmed by 1 base and J by 5 bases, 11 bases remained unmatched. CDR1 is SGHDN, CDR2 FVKESK, per germline. The CDR3 is made up of 17 amino acids. CDR3 coding DNA: TGTGCCAGCAGCCAAGCCCTCGGGCTAGCGGCGGACAATGAGCAGTTCTTC. It encodes CASSQALGLAADNEQFF.

This chain links TRBV5-1 with TRBJ2-7; D may be TRBD2 (5 bases). The germline CDR1 and CDR2 sequences are SGHRS and YFSETQ. This CDR3 spans 14 amino acids. Trimming pared 4 bases from V and 0 bases from J, leaving 11 bases between. The CDR3 reads CASSRGTLSYEQYF. Written as DNA, the CDR3 is TGCGCCAGCAGCCGGGGAACCCTCTCCTACGAGCAGTACTTC.

V and J are TRBV27 and TRBJ1-5, with D possibly matching TRBD1 (5 bases). This CDR3 is 14 amino acids long. V was shortened by 9 bases and J by 0 bases, with 12 bases between the two germline ends. The germline V gene has CDR1 MNHEY and CDR2 SMNVEV (reference sequence). CDR3 loop: CASAGLYSNQPQHF. For the CDR3, the DNA is TGTGCCAGTGCAGGGCTTTATAGCAATCAGCCCCAGCATTTT.

V is TRBV4-1 and J is TRBJ1-2; no clear D gene. The CDR3 contains 14 residues. Between the trimmed V and J ends, which lost 1 base and 4 bases, there was a span of 10 bases. Germline values: CDR1 MGHRA, CDR2 YSYEKL. The CDR3 region is CASSQADIGYGYTF. The CDR3 DNA reads TGCGCCAGCAGCCAAGCCGACATTGGCTATGGCTACACCTTC.

V gene TRBV9 combines with J gene TRBJ2-3, with D unresolved. Germline assignment: CDR1 SGDLS and CDR2 YYNGEE. V lost 0 bases to trimming and J lost 1 base, with 6 bases between them. The CDR3 length is 14 residues. CDR3 nucleotide sequence: TGTGCCAGCAGCGTAGTCCAGGGCACAGATACGCAGTATTTT. Translation: CASSVVQGTDTQYF.

The chain employs TRBV5-6 and TRBJ2-7; D gene ambiguous. This CDR3 has 12 residues. V lost 0 bases and J lost 2, with 3 bases in between. Looked up from germline, CDR1 is SGHDT and CDR2 is YYEEEE. The DNA for the CDR3 is TGTGCCAGCAGCTTGGCCACCTACGAGCAGTACTTC. Translated, it gives CASSLATYEQYF.

The chain links TRBV28 to TRBJ1-2, with a tentative D call TRBD1 (6 bases). The CDR3 loop spans 17 amino acids. With 7 bases removed from V and 4 bases from J, the gap between germline ends came to 25 bases. The V gene's germline CDR1 is MDHEN and CDR2 SYDVKM. The CDR3 DNA follows: TGTGCCAGCACCCTTGGGGGGGGGCGGCCGACCTTCTATGGCTACACCTTC. It encodes CASTLGGGRPTFYGYTF.

This chain connects TRBV10-3 to TRBJ1-5, with D possibly TRBD1 on 5 matching bases. This CDR3 has 16 residues. In germline, CDR1 is ENHRY, CDR2 SYGVKD. V lost 3 bases and J lost 2, with 14 bases in between. The CDR3 bases are TGTGCCATCAGTGAATCAGGGATATTTCGCAATCAGCCCCAGCATTTT. Translation: CAISESGIFRNQPQHF.